This T cell receptor beta chain was found in a study of blood T cell repertoires in COVID-19 (dated by TCRdb to 2018 to 2020). Background for the entire study: Samples from collaborators originated in the United States, Italy and Spain and spanned both the acute and convalescent phases of COVID-19. The material from the prospective study consisted of cDNA or gDNA derived from T cells, B-cell-depleted T cells, or PBMCs. Subjects who had been exposed to COVID-19, were actively infected with it, or had recovered from it provided the deeply sampled blood TCRbeta repertoires that made up the dataset. The repertoires were released in a freely available public database intended as a resource for research on the immune response to SARS-CoV-2. Samples were obtained from the ongoing ImmuneRACE study (first 160 participants) and from some 1,200 subjects provided by 6 global collaborators. Nearly every sample came with metadata listing a de-identified subject ID, COVID-19 status, age in years and sex. Where HLA class I and class II types were available, the types were taken from metadata supplied by the sample provider, not from assay-based typing. Study-wide findings and limitations: Clinical and demographic metadata were provided uncurated, with the amount varying by source and participant.

The collaborating institutions used their own protocols to collect whole blood in K2EDTA tubes. For TCRbeta analysis, collaborator samples were shipped as frozen whole blood, as isolated PBMCs, or as DNA extracted from either sample type. The CDR3 holds 15 amino acids from the cysteine to the phenylalanine. Of the read, only the CDR3 DNA is kept; its 45 bases are in frame from base 1. Here V drops 3 bases and J drops 5 bases, and the junction holds 7 bases not matched to any gene. Reading the germline V gene gives CDR1 KGHSH and CDR2 LQKENI. TCRbeta CDR3 regions were amplified from genomic DNA by means of the immunoSEQ Assay, a bias-controlled multiplex PCR. The paper's processing steps were these. Nucleated cell counts per sample were estimated from amplification of reference gene primers within the assay. To quantify the absolute abundance of each unique TCRbeta CDR3 rearrangement, sequence reads were collapsed and filtered. Productive Simpson clonality was computed per sample as the square root of Simpson's diversity index over productive rearrangements. This immuneACCESS table, as held by TCRdb, lists in-frame sequences with V and J called but not all clones. Of the missing ones, under half trace to an unresolved V gene in checked studies; the others have no known cause. D and trimming were read from the DNA, whereas the V and J calls and clone size are those reported in that table. The sample has about 280,000 clones on record, 85% of them singletons. Roughly 15% of the sample is in the top ten clones.

Turning to this clone: This receptor's antigen is unknown. No per-base quality is available; no much larger clone lies one base away.

Material for sequencing was peripheral blood. The rearranged chain carries TRBV18 and TRBJ2-1, with TRBD2 identical over 7 junction bases. This receptor was taken from a human donor in a cohort sampled during active COVID-19. The CDR3 region has the sequence CASSPSGVRNNEQFF. The base sequence is TGTGCCAGCTCACCCAGCGGGGTAAGAAACAATGAGCAGTTCTTC.